The clone carrying this T cell receptor (beta chain) was counted at least ten times. The sample comes from a study of T cells after yellow fever vaccination. Background on the study: Where fractions had low cell numbers, libraries were prepared from them with the SMART-Seq v4 Ultra Low Input RNA kit. General observations from the study: Just a small share of clonotypes turned up in the CD4 compartment as well as the CD8 compartment.

TCRdb re-derived calls from the 5' RACE reads in MiXCR, one entry per CDR3 protein. The data hold about 30,000 distinct CDR3 sequences, with roughly 6.3% observed a single time. The CDR3 is 16 amino acids. Germline assignment: CDR1 SGHAT and CDR2 FQNNGV. Deletions cut 1 base from V and 4 bases from J, with 15 bases between. The sequencing used PBMCs, either bulk or a sorted T-cell subset (CD4+, CD8+, memory, or dextramer-sorted; not recorded which), collected on the day of the yellow fever booster vaccination. The TCR sequence derives from a man younger than 40 who received the YFV17D yellow fever vaccine. This chain uses TRBV11-2 with TRBJ2-3; D possibly corresponds to TRBD1 (6 bases). The CDR3 spells CASSLVAGDGADTQYF. In nucleotides, the CDR3 is TGTGCCAGCAGCTTAGTGGCAGGGGATGGGGCAGATACGCAGTATTTT.